Listed below are T cell receptor beta chains from one sample, sequenced in a study of type 1 regulatory T cells. TCRdb used MiXCR to reprocess the reads, holding one entry per CDR3 protein. The table lists some 18,000 distinct CDR3 sequences, roughly 10% of them singletons, with 2.8% in the top ten. The sample taken for sequencing was CD4+ T cells, either the whole sample or a sorted fraction (not recorded which). The receptors shown here come from a human donor in good health. Both conserved end residues are trimmed from each CDR3. Fields, in order: CDR3 protein, V gene, clone size, J gene. A clone size is listed for some rows: how often the clone was seen (once, few, many), or a class if it is expanded.

ASSLGATGELF	TRBV3-1	many	TRBJ2-2
ASSASRTANEKLF	TRBV18	many	TRBJ1-4
ASSQAGLGPSYEQY	TRBV14	many	TRBJ2-7
SARDLRPGGNSPLH	TRBV20-1	few	TRBJ1-6
ASSLVGSGPYNEQF	TRBV5-1	NA	TRBJ2-1
ASKLAEYTGELF	TRBV12-3/TRBV12-4	many	TRBJ2-2
AWSFWGANTGELF	TRBV30	NA	TRBJ2-2
ASSLSGGGSSTDTQY	TRBV5-1	many	TRBJ2-3
ASSLGGAGRGSPLH	TRBV7-2	NA	TRBJ1-6
ASSLGWTSGINEQF	TRBV5-1	NA	TRBJ2-1
ASSGGAKNIQY	TRBV28	many	TRBJ2-4
ASSPGQDQETQY	TRBV11-2	many	TRBJ2-5
ASSYRQGGENTIY	TRBV7-9	NA	TRBJ1-3
ASSSRDYPWGNQPQH	TRBV6-2/TRBV6-3	few	TRBJ1-5
ASSQQGTGGSGYT	TRBV4-3	many	TRBJ1-2
ASSTGTGALGYGYT	TRBV5-6	NA	TRBJ1-2
ASRTSGSSPIQY	TRBV6-2/TRBV6-3	many	TRBJ2-4
ASSAVEGGEQY	TRBV9	few	TRBJ2-7
ASTAGGAGADTQY	TRBV7-8	many	TRBJ2-3
ASSASSSGRADTQY	TRBV5-4	few	TRBJ2-3
ASSLEFYRDYGYT	TRBV5-6	many	TRBJ1-2
SVRQSFNEQF	TRBV29-1	many	TRBJ2-1
ASSRGREGQETQY	TRBV4-3	many	TRBJ2-5
SARGGSYGQY	TRBV20-1	NA	TRBJ2-7
SARAGGNEAF	TRBV20-1	many	TRBJ1-1
ATSDPLSWDTQY	TRBV24-1	many	TRBJ2-3
AISAQGGIGTEAF	TRBV10-3	many	TRBJ1-1
SARDRTSGKNEQF	TRBV20-1	many	TRBJ2-1
SVSSGNTRGTQY	TRBV29-1	many	TRBJ2-5
ASSFKGNPYNEQF	TRBV27	many	TRBJ2-1
ASRGQNSYEQY	TRBV27	NA	TRBJ2-7
ASSEVGGRVTDTQY	TRBV6-1	few	TRBJ2-3
ASSLWAGDTQY	TRBV7-3	NA	TRBJ2-3
SVEDSHGNTEAF	TRBV29-1	many	TRBJ1-1
ASSEEARHNNEQF	TRBV2	NA	TRBJ2-1
ASHPPHMNTEAF	TRBV27	many	TRBJ1-1
ASRNRVKSLDTQY	TRBV27	NA	TRBJ2-3
AWSVPHRGEHGYT	TRBV30	many	TRBJ1-2
ASSLTGASRSGYT	TRBV6-5	medium-sized	TRBJ1-2
AWSHGGQGRETQY	TRBV30	NA	TRBJ2-5
ASSQSSASSYEQY	TRBV7-2	many	TRBJ2-7
ASSLNNAEAF	TRBV28	medium-sized	TRBJ1-1
ASSQDQGTPRGYT	TRBV14	many	TRBJ1-2
SADVSYEQY	TRBV29-1	NA	TRBJ2-7
SARRRASGSYNEQF	TRBV20-1	many	TRBJ2-1
ASTQGRSSNQPQH	TRBV6-1	medium-sized	TRBJ1-5
ASSFRGASTEAF	TRBV27	many	TRBJ1-1
SAAIPNEQF	TRBV20-1	medium-sized	TRBJ2-1
ATGQGGHNEQF	TRBV2	many	TRBJ2-1
ANSKILAGDNNEQF	TRBV5-1	few	TRBJ2-1